This T cell receptor beta chain was captured in a study of T cell changes during pregnancy in multiple sclerosis. The repertoire was sequenced with immunoSEQ multiplex PCR; TCRdb's copy has only in-frame clones and lacks some. The data show about 36,000 clones, more than 70% seen once. Germline CDR1 and CDR2: SEHNR and FQNEAQ (reference sequence). The V end was cut by 6 bases, the J end by 3 bases, with 11 bases between. The CDR3 length is 13 residues. This sequence joins TRBV7-9 and TRBJ1-1, with D unclear. The sample here was CD8+ T cells from peripheral blood mononuclear cells, taken in the third trimester of pregnancy. The sequence was collected from a female donor with multiple sclerosis, enrolled in a pregnancy study. The CDR3 DNA follows: TGTGCCAGCAGTCTTACGGGGTACACTGAAGCTTTCTTT. Encoded protein: CASSLTGYTEAFF.